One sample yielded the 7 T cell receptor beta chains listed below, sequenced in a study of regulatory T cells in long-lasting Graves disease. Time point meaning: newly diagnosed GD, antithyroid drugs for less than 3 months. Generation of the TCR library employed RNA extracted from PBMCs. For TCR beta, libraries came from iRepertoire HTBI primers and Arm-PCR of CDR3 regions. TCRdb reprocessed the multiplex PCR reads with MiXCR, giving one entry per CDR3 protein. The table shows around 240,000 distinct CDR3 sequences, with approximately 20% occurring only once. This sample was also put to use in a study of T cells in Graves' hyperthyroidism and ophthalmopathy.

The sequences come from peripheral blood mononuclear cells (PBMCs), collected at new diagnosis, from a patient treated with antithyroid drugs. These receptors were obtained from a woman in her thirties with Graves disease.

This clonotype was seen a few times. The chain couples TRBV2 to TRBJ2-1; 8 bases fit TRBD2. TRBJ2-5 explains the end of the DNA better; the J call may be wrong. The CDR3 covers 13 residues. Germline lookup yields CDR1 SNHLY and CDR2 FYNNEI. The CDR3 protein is CASKRGGGETQYF. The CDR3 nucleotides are TGTGCCAGCAAGAGGGGCGGGGGGGAGACCCAGTACTTC.

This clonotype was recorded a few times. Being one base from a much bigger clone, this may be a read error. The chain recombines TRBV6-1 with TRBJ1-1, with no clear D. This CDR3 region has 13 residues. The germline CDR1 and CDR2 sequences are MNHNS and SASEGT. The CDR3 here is CASRQHMNTEALF. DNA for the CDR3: TGTGCCAGCAGACAGCACATGAACACTGAAGCTCTCTTT.

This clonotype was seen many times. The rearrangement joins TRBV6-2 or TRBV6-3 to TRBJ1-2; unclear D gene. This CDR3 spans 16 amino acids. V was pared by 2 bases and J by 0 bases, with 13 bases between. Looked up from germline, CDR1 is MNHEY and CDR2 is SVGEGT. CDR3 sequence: CASSYPRSQANYGYTF. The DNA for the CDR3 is TGTGCCAGCAGTTACCCCCGGAGTCAAGCTAACTATGGCTACACCTTC.

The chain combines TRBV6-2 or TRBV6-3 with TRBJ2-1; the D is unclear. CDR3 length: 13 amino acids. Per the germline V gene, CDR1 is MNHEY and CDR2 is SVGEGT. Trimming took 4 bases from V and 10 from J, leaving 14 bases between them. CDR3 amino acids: CASSFSSLYEQFF. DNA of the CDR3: TGTGCCAGCAGTTTTTCGAGCCTGTACGAGCAGTTCTTC.

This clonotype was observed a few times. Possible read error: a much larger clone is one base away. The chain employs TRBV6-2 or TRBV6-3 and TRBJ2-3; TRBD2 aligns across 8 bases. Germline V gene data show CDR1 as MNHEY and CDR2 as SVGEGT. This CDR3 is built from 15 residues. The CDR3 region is CASSYMETSVETKYF. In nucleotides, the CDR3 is TGTGCCAGCAGTTACATGGAGACTAGCGTGGAGACCAAGTACTTC.

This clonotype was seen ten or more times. CDR3 loop: CASSQSFQETQYF. CDR3 nucleotide sequence: TGTGCCAGCAGCCAATCATTTCAAGAGACCCAGTACTTC. The V call is TRBV3-1, the J call TRBJ2-5; D is uncertain. V was trimmed by 2 bases and J by 2 bases, leaving 6 bases between them. The CDR3 is made up of 13 amino acids. Germline assignment: CDR1 LGHDT and CDR2 YNNKEL (reference sequence).

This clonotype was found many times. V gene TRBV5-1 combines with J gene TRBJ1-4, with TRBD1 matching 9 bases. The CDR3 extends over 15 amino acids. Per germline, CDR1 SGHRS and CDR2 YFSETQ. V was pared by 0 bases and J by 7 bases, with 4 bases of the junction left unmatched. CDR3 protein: CASSLESGQGEKLFF. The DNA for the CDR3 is TGCGCCAGCAGCTTGGAGTCGGGACAGGGTGAAAAACTGTTTTTT.